Only a few counts were recorded for the clone carrying this T cell receptor (beta chain). The antigen remains unidentified. This CDR3 spans 14 amino acids. Germline values: CDR1 WSHSY, CDR2 SAAADI. Trimming cost V 6 bases and J 4 bases, with 15 bases left between them. This specimen comes from a study of identical twins. General observations from the study: The degree of excess twin sharing was weaker in beta out-of-frame sequences. Out-of-frame sharing of TCR alpha in monozygotic twins was underestimated by models. Reduced insertions were recorded for abundant cord blood beta clonotypes, with no such pattern in memory repertoires. Out-of-frame alpha sequences common to twins exhibited a surplus of low generation probability.

Using its own MiXCR run on the 5' RACE reads, TCRdb lists one record per CDR3 protein. The table lists 1.5 million to 2 million distinct CDR3 sequences, around a third of them singletons. Sequencing input: cord blood. This sequence joins TRBV10-2 and TRBJ1-2; TRBD1 is a possible D gene (5 bases). The clonotype was recovered from a newborn girl in good health. The CDR3 DNA follows: TGCGCCAGCAGACCCGGACGGGGCATCTATGGCTACACCTTC. Translated, it gives CASRPGRGIYGYTF.